Reported below is one TCR beta chain. Its antigen is not yet known. Base-call qualities are not available, and no considerably larger clone is one nucleotide away. The sample belongs to a study of blood T cells in healthy people across ages (dated by TCRdb to 2013 to 2016). A note on the overall study: In model experiments, roughly one uniquely barcoded TCR beta cDNA molecule per two T cells was captured by template switching. Two additional independent replicas of 1 million unique cDNA reads from the same blood draw were analyzed for two donors (one aged 18 to 30 and one aged 80 or older). Donors of different ages were randomly distributed across sequencing lanes to avoid experimental bias. Age-related changes in TCR beta repertoire diversity were measured in the study by deep sequencing normalized with unique cDNA molecular identifiers. The donors were divided into four age groups: young (average approximately 17 years), middle-aged (about 40), aged (roughly 66) and long-lived (about 84). Overall study outcomes, separate from this receptor: Estimates of total diversity based on one million sequenced T cells were considered lower bounds and underestimates. Because donor CMV infection status was unknown, age-related changes in expanded clonotypes were potentially confounded. A strong correlation was found between observed TCR beta diversity and the percentage of naive T cells measured by flow cytometry. Observed TCR beta diversity per million T cells fell roughly linearly with age, and a significant reduction was already apparent by age around 40. Conclusive comparison of naive and antigen-experienced compartments was prevented by the profiling of bulk unsorted PBMCs. Compared with the aged group, the long-lived group had more naive CD4+ T cells, fewer expanded clones and increased TCR diversity, a pattern suggesting age selection.

The library was made by 5' RACE. A second PCR of roughly 7 to 11 cycles was performed with a sample-barcoded 5' primer and a J-beta primer mix. A unique molecular identifier was introduced onto each TCR beta cDNA molecule by a template-switch 5' adaptor carrying 12 random nucleotides. Each sample yielded at least 3 million CDR3-containing paired-end reads. First-strand cDNA was synthesized from all RNA with the Mint cDNA synthesis kit, primed by a TRBC-specific oligonucleotide. Following uracil-DNA glycosylase treatment, all cDNA underwent a first 18-cycle PCR with the universal primers M1SS and BC2_uni_R. The source study handled its data this way. Normalization of each sample was performed by random selection of 1 million high-quality reads, each carrying a distinct molecular identifier. Instead of being binned into consensus sequences, reads with shared molecular identifiers were discarded. MiTCR, run with a Q25 quality threshold and the strictest error-elimination algorithm, handled CDR3 identification, clonotype clustering and error correction. A nonparametric unseen species model with Euler transformation was used to estimate a lower bound on total TCR beta diversity. Using fastp trimming at Q25 and MiXCR clonotype assembly, TCRdb reanalyzed the public sequencing data and kept in-frame beta chains. One record per CDR3 amino acid sequence lists the most common genes and DNA. TCRdb, not the authors, supplied the V and J calls. The sample table contains some 1.8 million distinct CDR3 sequences; only one count was recorded for approximately 39% of them. Of the sample, more than 20% falls within the top ten clones.

The donors were roughly 40 Caucasian individuals from Russia, aged 6 to 90 years, who were systemically healthy. Approximately 10 milliliters of peripheral blood were collected from each donor into EDTA-treated Vacutainer tubes. Ficoll-Paque density-gradient centrifugation was used to isolate PBMCs, with at least 6.5 million per sample. Total RNA, at least 5 micrograms per sample, was extracted from PBMCs with Trizol reagent. For every donor, an aliquot of PBMCs went through flow cytometry to measure the percentages of naive CD45RAhigh/CD27high T cells. Trimmed from V: 7 bases; trimmed from J: 0 bases; junction bases lacking a gene match: 11. CDR1 and CDR2 are read off the germline V gene (reference sequence) as MNHNY and SVGAGI. The CDR3 runs 16 amino acids, cysteine and phenylalanine included. The DNA shown is the 48-base CDR3, in frame from base 1.

The chain is encoded by TRBV6-6 joined to TRBJ1-2; 7 of the junction bases match TRBD1. Material: blood. The receptor was derived from a human donor in good health. The DNA is TGTGCCAGCATAGGTACGAACAGGGGAGCTAACTATGGCTACACCTTC. Its protein is CASIGTNRGANYGYTF.